A selection of T cell receptor beta chains follows, all from one sample in a study of blood T cell repertoires in COVID-19. Assay: immunoSEQ multiplex PCR; the TCRdb copy retains only in-frame clones and omits some. The table lists over 120,000 clones, 87% of them singletons, with less than 45% in the top ten. The specimen was peripheral blood. These receptors all stem from a man over 45 who had recovered from COVID-19. Both conserved end residues are part of each CDR3. Each record gives: D gene, V gene, J gene, CDR3 protein, CDR3 DNA. A D gene is named only where the DNA matches it firmly.

TRBD1	TRBV9	TRBJ1-3	CASSVATGVGNTIYF	TGTGCCAGCAGCGTAGCTACAGGGGTGGGAAACACCATATATTTT
NA	TRBV19	TRBJ1-6	CASKEGYVTPLHF	TGTGCCAGTAAAGAGGGTTACGTAACACCCCTCCACTTT
NA	TRBV5-6	TRBJ2-5	CASSRRQLQETQYF	TGTGCCAGCAGCCGGAGACAGTTACAAGAGACCCAGTACTTC
TRBD2	TRBV27	TRBJ2-5	CASSSGRETQYF	TGTGCCAGCAGTTCCGGGAGGGAGACCCAGTACTTC
NA	TRBV6-5	TRBJ1-5	CASRIDSGSNQPQHF	TGTGCCAGCAGAATAGACAGTGGTAGCAATCAGCCCCAGCATTTT
NA	TRBV6-5	TRBJ2-7	CASLNRGGLEQYF	TGTGCCAGCCTAAACCGAGGAGGACTCGAGCAGTACTTC
TRBD1	TRBV15	TRBJ2-5	CATSAGTAQETQYF	TGTGCCACCAGCGCCGGGACAGCACAAGAGACCCAGTACTTC
TRBD1	TRBV5-1	TRBJ2-7	CASSLEGANYEQYF	TGCGCCAGCAGCTTGGAGGGGGCTAATTACGAGCAGTACTTC
NA	TRBV28	TRBJ2-5	CASSPNRSGGETQYF	TGTGCCAGCAGCCCGAATAGGAGTGGCGGAGAGACCCAGTACTTC
TRBD2	TRBV5-5	TRBJ2-5	CASSSGLASGGLGETQYF	TGTGCCAGCAGCTCTGGGTTAGCTAGCGGGGGATTAGGGGAGACCCAGTACTTC